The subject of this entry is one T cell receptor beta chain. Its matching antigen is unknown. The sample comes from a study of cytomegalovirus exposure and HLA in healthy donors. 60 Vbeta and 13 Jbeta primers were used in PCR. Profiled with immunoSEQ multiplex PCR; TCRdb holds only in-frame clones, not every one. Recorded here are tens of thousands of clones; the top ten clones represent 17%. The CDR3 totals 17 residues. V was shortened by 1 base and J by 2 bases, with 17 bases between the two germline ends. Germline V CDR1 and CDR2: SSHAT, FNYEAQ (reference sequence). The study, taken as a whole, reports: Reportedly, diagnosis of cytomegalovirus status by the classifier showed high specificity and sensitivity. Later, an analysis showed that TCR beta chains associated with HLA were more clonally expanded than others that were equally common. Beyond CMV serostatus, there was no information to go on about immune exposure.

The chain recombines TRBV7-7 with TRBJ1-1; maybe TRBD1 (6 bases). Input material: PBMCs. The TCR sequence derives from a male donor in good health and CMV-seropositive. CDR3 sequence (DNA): TGTGCCAGCAGCTTAGGACAGGTTCCCCCCGGCAACACTGAAGCTTTCTTT. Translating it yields CASSLGQVPPGNTEAFF. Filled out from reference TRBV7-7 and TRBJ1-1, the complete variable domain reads GAGVSQSPRYKVTKRGQDVTLRCDPISSHATLYWYQQALGQGPEFLTYFNYEAQPDKSGLPSDRFSAERPEGSISTLTIQRTEQRDSAMYRCASSLGQVPPGNTEAFFGQGTRLTVV.